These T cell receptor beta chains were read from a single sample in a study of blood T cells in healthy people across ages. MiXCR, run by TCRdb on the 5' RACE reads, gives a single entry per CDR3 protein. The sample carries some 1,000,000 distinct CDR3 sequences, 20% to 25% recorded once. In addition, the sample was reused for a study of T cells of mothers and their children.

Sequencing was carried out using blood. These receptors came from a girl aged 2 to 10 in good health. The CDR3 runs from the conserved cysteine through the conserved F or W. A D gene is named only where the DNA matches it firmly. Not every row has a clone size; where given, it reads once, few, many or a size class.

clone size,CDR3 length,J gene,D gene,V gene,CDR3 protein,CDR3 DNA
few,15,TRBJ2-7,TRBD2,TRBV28,CASSSSLAGLYEQYF,TGTGCCAGCAGTTCTTCCCTAGCGGGACTATACGAGCAGTACTTC
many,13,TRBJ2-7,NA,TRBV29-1,CSVVGRTSYEQYF,TGCAGCGTTGTTGGCAGGACCTCCTACGAGCAGTACTTC
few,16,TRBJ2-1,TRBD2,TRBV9,CASSPNPSGGKIEQFF,TGTGCCAGCAGCCCAAACCCTAGCGGGGGAAAAATTGAGCAGTTCTTC
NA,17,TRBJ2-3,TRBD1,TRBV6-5,CASSYLQGARNTDTQYF,TGTGCCAGCAGTTACTTACAGGGGGCGCGGAACACAGATACGCAGTATTTT
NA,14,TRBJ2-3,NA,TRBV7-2,CASSLAGNSDTQYF,TGTGCCAGCAGCTTAGCGGGAAATTCAGATACGCAGTATTTT
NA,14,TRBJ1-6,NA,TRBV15,CATSRPGLGSPLHF,TGTGCCACCAGCAGGCCGGGCCTCGGATCACCCCTCCACTTT
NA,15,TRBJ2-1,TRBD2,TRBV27,CASSSASGHYNEQFF,TGTGCCAGCAGTTCGGCTAGCGGGCACTACAATGAGCAGTTCTTC
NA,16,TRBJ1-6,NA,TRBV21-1,CASSKAKSSYNSPLHF,TGTGCCAGCAGCAAAGCCAAGAGCTCCTATAATTCACCCCTCCACTTT
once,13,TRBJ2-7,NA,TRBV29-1,CSVASLPGDEQYF,TGCAGCGTTGCCAGCCTCCCTGGCGACGAGCAGTACTTC
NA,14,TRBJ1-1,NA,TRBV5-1,CASTVSNSGAEAFF,TGCGCCAGCACCGTCTCCAATTCGGGCGCTGAAGCTTTCTTT
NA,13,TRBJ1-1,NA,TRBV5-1,CASSLEVRAEAFF,TGCGCCAGCAGCTTAGAGGTGCGGGCTGAAGCTTTCTTT
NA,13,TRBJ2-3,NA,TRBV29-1,CSVEDLRRDTQYF,TGCAGCGTTGAAGATCTAAGGCGGGATACGCAGTATTTT
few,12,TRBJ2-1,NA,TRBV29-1,CSVVVGGPEQFF,TGCAGCGTTGTCGTCGGGGGTCCTGAGCAGTTCTTC
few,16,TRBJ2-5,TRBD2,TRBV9,CASTPAGGGPQETQYF,TGTGCCAGCACTCCAGCGGGCGGGGGGCCCCAAGAGACCCAGTACTTC
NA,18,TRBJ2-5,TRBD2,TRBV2,CASSDPQTWTSGQETQYF,TGTGCCAGCAGTGACCCCCAGACGTGGACTAGCGGGCAAGAGACCCAGTACTTC
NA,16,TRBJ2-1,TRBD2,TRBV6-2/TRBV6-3,CASSSPGGGAYNEQFF,TGTGCCAGCAGTTCCCCGGGCGGGGGGGCCTACAATGAGCAGTTCTTC
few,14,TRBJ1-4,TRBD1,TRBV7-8,CASTTGQGDEKLFF,TGTGCCAGCACCACCGGACAGGGCGACGAAAAACTGTTTTTT
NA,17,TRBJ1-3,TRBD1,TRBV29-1,CSAGDRLAGYSGNTIYF,TGCAGCGCGGGGGACAGGTTGGCTGGCTACTCTGGAAACACCATATATTTT
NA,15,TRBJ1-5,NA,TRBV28,CASSLGAYSNQPQHF,TGTGCCAGCAGTTTAGGCGCGTATAGCAATCAGCCCCAGCATTTT
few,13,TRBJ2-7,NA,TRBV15,CATSSRGAYEQYF,TGTGCCACCAGCAGTCGGGGGGCATACGAGCAGTACTTC
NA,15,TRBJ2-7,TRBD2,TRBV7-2,CASSLGSGVPYEQYF,TGTGCCAGCAGCTTAGGTAGCGGGGTCCCCTACGAGCAGTACTTC
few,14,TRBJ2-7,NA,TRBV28,CASSLASDPHEQYF,TGTGCCAGCAGTTTGGCTAGCGACCCCCACGAGCAGTACTTC
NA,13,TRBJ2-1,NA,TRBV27,CASSFIAVDEQFF,TGTGCCAGCAGTTTTATTGCTGTGGATGAGCAGTTCTTC
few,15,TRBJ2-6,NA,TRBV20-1,CSARGVQSGANVLTF,TGCAGTGCTAGAGGGGTGCAGTCTGGGGCCAACGTCCTGACTTTC
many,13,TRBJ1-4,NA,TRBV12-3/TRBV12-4,CASRAATNEKLFF,TGTGCCAGCAGGGCTGCAACTAATGAAAAACTGTTTTTT
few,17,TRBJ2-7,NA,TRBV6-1,CASSEGESTGYTYEQYF,TGTGCCAGCAGTGAAGGGGAAAGCACCGGGTACACCTACGAGCAGTACTTC
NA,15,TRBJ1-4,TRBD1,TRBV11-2,CASSVTGTGGEKLFF,TGTGCCAGCAGCGTGACCGGGACAGGGGGCGAAAAACTGTTTTTT